This T cell receptor (beta chain) was profiled in a study of CD8 T cells in Susac syndrome (dated by TCRdb to 2018 to 2020). General notes on the study: The study used repertoire sequencing to test whether antigen drove CD8+ T cell activation and differentiation in Susac syndrome. CD8+ T cell repertoire clonality was compared between approximately 12 healthy donors, roughly 14 Susac syndrome patients and roughly 15 multiple sclerosis patients.

RNA was extracted with the RNeasy kit and roughly 0.45 to 1 ug was reverse transcribed using random hexamers. The immunoSEQ multiplex PCR assay, covering 54 Vbeta and 13 Jbeta segments, was used to amplify TCR beta CDR3 regions. Bias from PCR amplification was corrected by using a synthetic template baseline for primer optimization and for computational correction. The published analysis was carried out like this. Reads were annotated to V, D and J genes per IMGT and analyzed with immunoSEQ Analyzer, keeping only productive sequences. Clonality was computed as one minus Shannon entropy normalized by log2 of the number of productive unique sequences. Public and private clones were assessed among the 100 most prevalent clones of each patient and control. Clones were defined as Susac-specific if absent from the healthy and MS cohorts, from 1052 published viral clones and from other ImmuneACCESS disease sequences. TCRdb reprocessing: public reads trimmed at Q25 with fastp, clones called with MiXCR, in-frame beta chains kept. For every CDR3 protein sequence, its rows merge into one entry that carries the most common genes and DNA. These V and J calls are TCRdb output, not the study's own analysis. The sample table contains 160,000 or so distinct CDR3 sequences; only one count was recorded for approximately 95% of them. The leading ten clones occupy 0.15% to 0.2% of the sample.

Peripheral blood CD8+ and CD4+ T cells from healthy donors, Susac syndrome patients and multiple sclerosis patients were profiled using high-throughput TCR beta sequencing. Multiple sclerosis controls were treatment-naive patients with stable or active relapsing-remitting disease fulfilling revised McDonald criteria. Bulk CD8+ and CD4+ T cells were purified magnetically by negative isolation, whereas CD8+ TEMRA cells were enriched by FACS. Blood was drawn into EDTA tubes, processed within 24 hours, and PBMCs were isolated by density gradient centrifugation. PBMCs destined for TCR sequencing were cryopreserved in liquid nitrogen and later thawed in a 37 °C water bath. The sorted or isolated CD4+, CD8+ and CD8+ TEMRA cells reached a purity of at least 90%. The CDR3 starts with the cysteine, ends with the phenylalanine, and has 12 residues. Just CDR3 DNA is preserved here, 36 bases in frame from base 1. V loses 6 bases at its end and J loses 3 bases; junction bases beyond the gene matches: 4. CDR1 and CDR2 (SQVTM, ANQGSEA) derive from the germline V gene.

What the authors observed across the whole study: The number of individuals in the TCR sequencing and HLA analysis was acknowledged as relatively small.

Note on this clonotype: Its antigen target is currently unknown. Within one base of it there is no much larger clone, and no base qualities were kept.

The specimen sequenced was CD8+ T cells from PBMCs. This TCR derives from a human donor with multiple sclerosis. Rearrangement joined TRBV29-1 to TRBJ1-2; 7 bases in the middle match TRBD1. The DNA is as follows: TGCAGCGTGCGAGGACAGGACTATGGCTACACCTTC. Protein translation: CSVRGQDYGYTF.